Reported below is one T cell receptor (beta chain). This entry is derived from a study of T-cell memory formation after mild COVID-19. TCRdb passed the 5' RACE reads through MiXCR, listing each CDR3 protein once. Here the sample spans 450,000 to 650,000 distinct CDR3 sequences, about 20% being singletons. The material sequenced was PBMCs or a T cell subset sorted from them (not recorded which). The receptor was derived from an adult woman who had mild COVID-19 (a few samples of this study predate the infection). Cell type and time point are not known.

The CDR3 bases are TGCGCCAGCAGCTCGGAACTACTTAACTATGGCTACACCTTC. Encoded protein: CASSSELLNYGYTF. This sequence joins TRBV5-1 and TRBJ1-2; D uncertain. The CDR3 spans 14 residues. Trimming removed 3 bases from V and 1 base from J, with 10 bases in between. Germline-derived CDR1 and CDR2 are SGHRS and YFSETQ.